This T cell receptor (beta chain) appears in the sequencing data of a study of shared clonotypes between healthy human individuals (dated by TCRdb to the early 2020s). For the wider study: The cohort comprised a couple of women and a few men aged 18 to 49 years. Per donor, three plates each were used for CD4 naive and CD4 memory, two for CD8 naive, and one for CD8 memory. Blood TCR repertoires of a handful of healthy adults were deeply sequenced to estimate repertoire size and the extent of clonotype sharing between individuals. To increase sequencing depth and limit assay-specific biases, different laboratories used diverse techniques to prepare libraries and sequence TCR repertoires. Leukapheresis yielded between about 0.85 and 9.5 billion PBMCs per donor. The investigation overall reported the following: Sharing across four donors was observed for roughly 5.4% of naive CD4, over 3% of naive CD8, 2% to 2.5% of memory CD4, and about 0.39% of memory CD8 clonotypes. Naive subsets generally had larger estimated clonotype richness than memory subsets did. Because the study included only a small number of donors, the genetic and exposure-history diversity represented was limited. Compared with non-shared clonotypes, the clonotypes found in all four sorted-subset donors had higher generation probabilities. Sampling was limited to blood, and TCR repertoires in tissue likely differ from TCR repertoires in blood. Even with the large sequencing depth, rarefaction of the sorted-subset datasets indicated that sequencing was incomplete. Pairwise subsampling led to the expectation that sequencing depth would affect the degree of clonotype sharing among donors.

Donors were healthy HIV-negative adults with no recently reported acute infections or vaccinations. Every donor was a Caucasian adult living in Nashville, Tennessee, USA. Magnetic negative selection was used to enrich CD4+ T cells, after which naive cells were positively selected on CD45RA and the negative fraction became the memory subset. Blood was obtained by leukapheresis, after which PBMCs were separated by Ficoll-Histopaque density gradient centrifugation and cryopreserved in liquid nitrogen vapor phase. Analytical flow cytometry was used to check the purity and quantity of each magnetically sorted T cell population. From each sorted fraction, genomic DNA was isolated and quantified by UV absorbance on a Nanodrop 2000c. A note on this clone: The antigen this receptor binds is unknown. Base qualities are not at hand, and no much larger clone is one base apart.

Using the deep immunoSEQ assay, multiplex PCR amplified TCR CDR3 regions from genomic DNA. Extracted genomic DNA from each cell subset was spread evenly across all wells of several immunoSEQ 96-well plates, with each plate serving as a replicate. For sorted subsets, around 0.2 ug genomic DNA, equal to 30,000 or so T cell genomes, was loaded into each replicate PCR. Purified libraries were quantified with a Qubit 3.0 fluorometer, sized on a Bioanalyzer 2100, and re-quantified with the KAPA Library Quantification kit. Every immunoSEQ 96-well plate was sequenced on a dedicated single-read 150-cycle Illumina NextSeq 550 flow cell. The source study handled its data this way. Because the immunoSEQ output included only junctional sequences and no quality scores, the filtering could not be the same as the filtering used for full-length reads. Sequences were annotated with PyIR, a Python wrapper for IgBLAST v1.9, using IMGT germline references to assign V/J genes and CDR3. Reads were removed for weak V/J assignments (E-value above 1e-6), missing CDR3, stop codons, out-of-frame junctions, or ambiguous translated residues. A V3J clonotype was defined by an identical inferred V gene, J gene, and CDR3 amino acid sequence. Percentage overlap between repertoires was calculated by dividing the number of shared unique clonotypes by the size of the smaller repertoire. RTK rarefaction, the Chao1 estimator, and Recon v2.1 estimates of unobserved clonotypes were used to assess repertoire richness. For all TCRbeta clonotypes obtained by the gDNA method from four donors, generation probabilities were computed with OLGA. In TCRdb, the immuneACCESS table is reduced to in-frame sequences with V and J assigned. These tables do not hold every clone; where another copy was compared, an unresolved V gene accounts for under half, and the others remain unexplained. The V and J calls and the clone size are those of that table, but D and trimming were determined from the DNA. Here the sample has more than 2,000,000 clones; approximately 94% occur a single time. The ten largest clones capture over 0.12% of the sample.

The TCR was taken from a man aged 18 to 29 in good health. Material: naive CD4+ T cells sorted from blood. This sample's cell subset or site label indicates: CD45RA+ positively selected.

Read as DNA, the sequence is TGTGCCAGCAGTGAAGTCGAGCAGTACTTC. This is translated as CASSEVEQYF. The rearrangement combines TRBV2 with TRBJ2-5; no D gene call is confident. The end of the DNA aligns better with TRBJ2-7, so the J call may be wrong. The germline V gene yields SNHLY for CDR1 and FYNNEI for CDR2. Inclusive of the bounding cysteine and phenylalanine, the CDR3 is 10 residues long. Just CDR3 DNA is preserved here, 30 bases in frame from base 1.